This T cell receptor beta chain was captured in a study of shared clonotypes between healthy human individuals. Trimming shortened V by 2 bases and J by 2 bases, and 13 bases separated the two germline ends. This CDR3 is built from 17 residues. Germline V lookup: CDR1 SGHVS, CDR2 FNYEAQ. Profiling relied on immunoSEQ multiplex PCR, and the TCRdb table lists in-frame clones only, not all of them. This sample yields about 2.4 million clones, of which approximately 92% are seen a single time; over 0.12% belongs to the top ten. Only one count was recorded for this clone. What it binds is unknown. Broader study findings: A limitation of the genetic and exposure-history diversity represented arose from few donors.

The source of this sequence is a man aged 18 to 35 in good health. Sequencing was done on a sample of naive CD4+ T cells sorted from blood. Subset reported: CD45RA+ positively selected. The rearrangement links TRBV7-6 to TRBJ2-6; D possibly corresponds to TRBD1 (6 bases). The CDR3 spells CASSLQGIGPGANVLTF. The DNA of the CDR3 is TGTGCCAGCAGCTTACAGGGGATCGGCCCTGGGGCCAACGTCCTGACTTTC.